These 26 T cell receptor beta chains were sequenced from one sample in a study of T cells after yellow fever vaccination. TCRdb itself ran the 5' RACE reads through MiXCR, one entry per CDR3 protein. The table lists about 350,000 distinct CDR3 sequences, around 8.1% of them singletons. The sequencing here drew on PBMCs, taken approximately 40 days after the first yellow fever vaccination. The receptors shown here come from a man aged 18 to 35 who received the YFV17D yellow fever vaccine.

In its sample, this clonotype was seen a few times. The genes are TRBV11-1 and TRBJ2-7; 12 nucleotides agree with TRBD2. V was clipped by 3 bases and J by 0 bases; unmatched bases: 9. Germline CDR1 reads SGHAT; CDR2 reads FQDESV (reference sequence). The CDR3 has 18 residues. The CDR3 sequence is CASSLILAGGSSSYEQYV. The CDR3 DNA follows: TGTGCCAGCAGCTTGATCCTAGCGGGGGGGTCGAGCTCCTACGAGCAGTACGTC.

The sample holds a few counts of this clonotype. The chain uses TRBV7-2 and TRBJ1-6; D is possibly TRBD1 (5 bases). With 5 bases removed from V and 6 bases from J, the gap between germline ends came to 11 bases. CDR1 and CDR2 (germline): SGHTA, FQGNSA. CDR3 length: 14 amino acids. CDR3 DNA: TGTGCCAGCAGCCCGGGACGCGTTAATTCACCCCTCCACTTT. Amino acid sequence: CASSPGRVNSPLHF.

The chain couples TRBV18 to TRBJ1-1; 7 nucleotides line up with TRBD1. The ends lost 0 bases at V and 10 bases at J; junction bases unmatched: 5. CDR3 size: 13 residues. CDR1 and CDR2 (germline): KGHSH, LQKENI. The CDR3 here is CASSPPGTDRAFF. CDR3 nucleotide sequence: TGTGCCAGCTCACCACCTGGGACAGACCGAGCTTTCTTT.

There are a few counts of this clonotype. The chain links TRBV4-1 to TRBJ1-1; TRBD1 matches 10 bases. The CDR3 loop spans 15 amino acids. Trimming removed 3 bases from V and 2 bases from J; junction bases left unmatched: 3. Germline CDR1 and CDR2: MGHRA and YSYEKL. This CDR3 is CASSQRQGANTEAFF. The CDR3 DNA is TGCGCCAGCAGCCAGCGACAGGGGGCAAACACTGAAGCTTTCTTT.

This clonotype was recorded at least ten times. J is TRBJ2-1 and V is TRBV4-2, with a tentative D call TRBD2 (7 bases). Germline V gene data show CDR1 as LGHNA and CDR2 as YNFKEQ. This CDR3 is built from 16 residues. The V gene lost 1 base and the J gene lost 9 bases, with 19 bases spanning the gap. The CDR3 loop reads CASSQVSAGARSEQFF. The DNA of the CDR3 is TGTGCCAGCAGCCAAGTATCCGCGGGGGCAAGGAGTGAGCAGTTCTTC.

In DNA form, the CDR3 reads TGTGCCAGCAGCTTTACCTGGGCTGAAGCTTTCTTT. It codes for CASSFTWAEAFF. The chain carries TRBV5-5 and TRBJ1-1; no clear D gene. This CDR3 contains 12 residues. V was trimmed by 2 bases and J by 6 bases, leaving 8 bases between them. Germline assignment: CDR1 SGHKS and CDR2 YYEKEE (reference sequence). The complete variable domain, with remaining parts taken from reference TRBV5-5 and TRBJ1-1, reads DAGVTQSPTHLIKTRGQQVTLRCSPISGHKSVSWYQQVLGQGPQFIFQYYEKEERGRGNFPDRFSARQFPNYSSELNVNALLLGDSALYLCASSFTWAEAFFGQGTRLTVV.

The rearrangement uses TRBV10-3 and TRBJ2-5; 7 bases match TRBD1. The CDR3 has 13 residues. Germline V lookup: CDR1 ENHRY, CDR2 SYGVKD. The junction had 10 bases not matched to a gene; V was cut back by 8 bases and J by 7 bases. The CDR3 loop is CAIYSDRAGTQYF. CDR3 DNA sequence: TGTGCCATCTATTCCGACAGGGCTGGGACCCAGTACTTC.

V and J are TRBV10-3 and TRBJ2-7; possible D gene TRBD1, 6 bases. The V end lost 2 bases, the J end lost 0 bases, and 11 bases lay between the germline ends. Germline V gives CDR1 ENHRY, CDR2 SYGVKD. The CDR3 extends over 15 amino acids. In nucleotides, the CDR3 is TGTGCCATCAGTGAGACAGGGTCCCTCTCCTACGAGCAGTACTTC. Translated: CAISETGSLSYEQYF.

This chain joins TRBV10-3 and TRBJ1-1, with 7 bases lining up with TRBD1. V was pared by 2 bases and J by 4 bases, with 10 bases of the junction left unmatched. There are 16 residues in the CDR3. Germline loops: CDR1 ENHRY, CDR2 SYGVKD. CDR3 nucleotides: TGTGCCATCAGTGAGCCACGACAGGGTCGGAGCACTGAAGCTTTCTTT. Encoded protein: CAISEPRQGRSTEAFF.

The chain combines TRBV7-2 with TRBJ2-1, with 9 bases matching TRBD2. The CDR3 consists of 14 residues. Trimming cost V 7 bases and J 0 bases; bases outside gene matches: 1. Germline CDR1 reads SGHTA; CDR2 reads FQGNSA. The CDR3 loop reads CASTRGGSYNEQFF. CDR3 in DNA: TGTGCCAGCACGCGGGGGGGCTCCTACAATGAGCAGTTCTTC.

The chain uses TRBV4-3 and TRBJ1-3; the match to TRBD1 covers 7 bases. With 2 bases clipped from V and 3 bases from J, the junction kept 7 bases outside the gene matches. CDR1 and CDR2 (germline): LGHNA, YSLEER. The CDR3 consists of 16 residues. Written as DNA, the CDR3 is TGCGCCAGCAGCCAACAAGGGGGCAATCTTGGAAACACCATATATTTT. It specifies CASSQQGGNLGNTIYF.

The chain combines TRBV12-3 or TRBV12-4 with TRBJ2-2, with D unresolved. Trimming pared 3 bases from V and 4 bases from J, leaving 6 bases between. The CDR3 covers 13 residues. As DNA, the CDR3 is TGTGCCAGCAGTTTTTACAGCACCGGGGAGCTGTTTTTT. It is translated as CASSFYSTGELFF.

This clonotype appeared a few times. J is TRBJ2-7 and V is TRBV12-3 or TRBV12-4, with 10 bases aligning to TRBD1. The CDR3 contains 13 residues. J lost 7 bases, V lost 6 bases, and 6 bases had no gene match. In nucleotides, the CDR3 is TGTGCCAGCAGGGGGACAGGGGAAGTTGAGCAGTACTTC. This sequence encodes CASRGTGEVEQYF.

The J gene is TRBJ2-3, the V gene TRBV20-1; TRBD2 agrees at 8 bases. The V and J ends lost 6 bases and 2 bases, in that order; junction bases with no gene match: 7. Germline CDR1 and CDR2: DFQATT and SNEGSKA (reference sequence). The CDR3 is made up of 14 amino acids. The chain's CDR3 is CSAVSGVITDTQYF. The DNA of the CDR3 is TGCAGTGCCGTTAGCGGGGTTATCACAGATACGCAGTATTTT.

In its sample, this clonotype was seen a few times. The rearrangement links TRBV6-2 or TRBV6-3 to TRBJ2-1; D not certain. Germline CDR1 is MNHEY and CDR2 is SVGEGT. With 2 bases removed from V and 3 bases from J, the gap between germline ends came to 8 bases. The CDR3 totals 14 residues. CDR3 coding DNA: TGTGCCAGCAGTTACGATCGCAGCTACAATGAGCAGTTCTTC. Translated: CASSYDRSYNEQFF.

This clonotype was seen ten or more times. This chain's CDR3 is CASSLRRAHEQYF. The DNA for the CDR3 is TGCGCCAGCAGCTTGAGGAGGGCCCACGAGCAGTACTTC. The rearrangement uses TRBV5-1 and TRBJ2-7, with a weak D call TRBD2 (6 bases). This CDR3 is 13 amino acids long. CDR1 and CDR2 from the germline V gene are SGHRS and YFSETQ. Trimming pared 1 base from V and 5 bases from J, leaving 10 bases between.

This clonotype was recorded at least ten times. V gene TRBV18 combines with J gene TRBJ2-7; D is unresolved. This CDR3 has 13 residues. With 2 bases removed from V and 5 bases from J, the gap between germline ends came to 10 bases. CDR1 and CDR2 (germline): KGHSH, LQKENI. CDR3 sequence: CASSPTNGDEQYF. CDR3 nucleotides: TGTGCCAGCTCACCAACGAATGGGGACGAGCAGTACTTC.

This clonotype was picked up a small number of times. This chain links TRBV12-3 or TRBV12-4 with TRBJ2-7; D is perhaps TRBD1 or TRBD2 (5 bases each). The CDR3 is 16 amino acids. Trimming took 4 bases from V and 3 from J, leaving 19 bases between them. The CDR3 coding sequence is TGTGCCAGCAGTTCCCCCTCGAGGGGCTCGCGCTACGAGCAGTACTTC. Translating it yields CASSSPSRGSRYEQYF.

This clonotype showed up just a few times. V usage is TRBV5-4 and J usage is TRBJ2-7; D is unclear. V gave up 4 bases and J gave up 2 bases, with 13 bases separating them. Per germline, CDR1 SGHNT and CDR2 YYREEE (reference sequence). CDR3 length: 14 amino acids. CDR3 amino acids: CASSLEMGTYEQYF. CDR3 DNA sequence: TGTGCCAGCAGCCTCGAAATGGGAACCTACGAGCAGTACTTC. The variable domain in full, completed from reference TRBV5-4 and TRBJ2-7, reads ETGVTQSPTHLIKTRGQQVTLRCSSQSGHNTVSWYQQALGQGPQFIFQYYREEENGRGNFPPRFSGLQFPNYSSELNVNALELDDSALYLCASSLEMGTYEQYFGPGTRLTVT.

Worth noting for this clonotype: One end of the junction fails to match germline, which may point to a read error. The chain couples TRBV3-1 to TRBJ1-5; D uncertain. In germline, CDR1 is LGHDT, CDR2 YNNKEL (reference sequence). The CDR3 has 13 amino acids. The CDR3 nucleotides are TGTGTCAGCAGCCAAGATAGGGTTCAGCCCCAGCATTTT. Protein product: CVSSQDRVQPQHF.

V and J are TRBV5-5 and TRBJ2-7; maybe TRBD1 (6 bases). CDR1 and CDR2 from the germline V gene are SGHKS and YYEKEE (reference sequence). V gave up 0 bases and J gave up 2 bases, with 12 bases separating them. CDR3 length: 15 amino acids. This chain's CDR3 is CASSLETGPPYEQYF. The CDR3 DNA sequence: TGTGCCAGCAGCTTGGAGACAGGTCCCCCCTACGAGCAGTACTTC.

The J gene is TRBJ2-7, the V gene TRBV6-5, with a possible D match to TRBD2 (6 bases). V gave up 2 bases and J gave up 4 bases, with 12 bases separating them. Germline-derived CDR1 and CDR2 are MNHEY and SVGAGI. The CDR3 is 14 amino acids. The CDR3 loop reads CASSYASTRYEQYF. As DNA, the CDR3 is TGTGCCAGCAGTTACGCCTCGACTAGATACGAGCAGTACTTC.

There are a few counts of this clonotype. The gene calls are TRBV6-5 and TRBJ2-5; TRBD1 matches 11 bases. Unmatched junction bases numbered 11, after V lost 4 bases and J lost 4 bases. The germline gives CDR1 MNHEY, CDR2 SVGAGI. This CDR3 region has 17 residues. The CDR3 sequence: CASSSQPVGTGGETQYF. The CDR3 region has the DNA TGTGCCAGCAGTTCCCAACCTGTAGGGACAGGGGGAGAGACCCAGTACTTC.

This chain links TRBV20-1 with TRBJ1-1, with D unclear. The V gene's germline CDR1 is DFQATT and CDR2 SNEGSKA (reference sequence). This CDR3 has 13 amino acids. The V end lost 0 bases, the J end lost 1 base, and 6 bases lay between the germline ends. CDR3 nucleotides: TGCAGTGCTAGAGATAAGGGGAACACTGAAGCTTTCTTT. Amino acid sequence: CSARDKGNTEAFF.

The sample holds a few counts of this clonotype. The chain uses TRBV5-5 and TRBJ2-6, with D perhaps TRBD2 (6 bases). Trimming took off 8 bases at V and 2 bases at J, with 23 bases between the two ends. Germline CDR1 reads SGHKS; CDR2 reads YYEKEE (reference sequence). There are 18 residues in the CDR3. The CDR3 sequence: CASRQEETRAAGANVLTF. The CDR3 coding sequence is TGTGCCAGTCGTCAGGAGGAGACTAGGGCAGCTGGGGCCAACGTCCTGACTTTC.

The chain has TRBV6-1 and TRBJ1-2; 7 bases are shared with TRBD1. V trimming: 7 bases; J trimming: 6 bases; junction bases outside the gene matches: 20. CDR3 length equals 17 residues. Germline loops: CDR1 MNHNS, CDR2 SASEGT. CDR3 region: CASTKERGQNPRHGYTF. CDR3 nucleotides: TGTGCCAGCACTAAAGAAAGGGGGCAGAACCCTCGGCATGGCTACACCTTC.